The sequence of this T cell receptor beta chain was determined in a study of cytomegalovirus exposure and HLA in healthy donors. Points from the study as a whole: Certain indistinguishable V segments, among them TRBV6-2 and TRBV6-3, were excluded. Later analysis suggested most CMV-associated TCR beta chains were HLA-restricted.

This clone was observed a handful of times. Its cognate antigen is unknown. The PCR ran on 60 Vbeta and 13 Jbeta primers. The table came from immunoSEQ multiplex PCR; TCRdb's copy has only in-frame clones and leaves some out. This table has approximately 120,000 clones, about 80% appearing once. The CDR3 runs to 15 residues. The V and J ends lost 6 bases and 5 bases respectively, with 19 bases between them. Germline V CDR1 and CDR2: SGHRS, YFSETQ. The specimen was PBMCs. This clonotype was obtained from a man in his forties or fifties in good health and CMV-seronegative. The V and J genes are TRBV5-1 and TRBJ2-3; D may be TRBD2 (7 bases). The CDR3 protein is CASNGGPGAQDTQYF. CDR3 nucleotide sequence: TGCGCCAGCAACGGGGGGCCAGGGGCCCAAGATACGCAGTATTTT.